These 29 T cell receptor beta chains share one sample of origin, sequenced in a study of blood T cell repertoires in COVID-19 (dated by TCRdb to the early 2020s). Library method: the immunoSEQ multiplex PCR assay. This immuneACCESS table, as held by TCRdb, lists in-frame sequences with V and J called but not all clones. Of the missing ones, under half trace to an unresolved V gene in checked studies; the others have no known cause. This sample lists about 260,000 clones; about 89% were detected once. The top ten clonotypes cover roughly 9.8% of the sample. The source material was peripheral blood. The receptor source for this set is a man aged 35-49 years who had recovered from COVID-19.

The CDR3 is CASSDPLESYEQYF. In DNA form, the CDR3 reads TGTGCCAGCAGTGACCCACTAGAGTCCTACGAGCAGTACTTC. The chain couples TRBV2 to TRBJ2-7, with D possibly TRBD2 on 5 matching bases. Trimming cost V 3 bases and J 1 base, with 10 bases left between them. CDR1 SNHLY and CDR2 FYNNEI come from the germline V gene. CDR3 length equals 14 residues.

The gene calls are TRBV6-4 and TRBJ1-2; 7 bases are a match to TRBD1. The V gene's germline CDR1 is MRHNA and CDR2 SNTAGT. CDR3 length: 15 amino acids. V was clipped by 2 bases and J by 0 bases; unmatched bases: 3. CDR3 bases: TGTGCCAGCAGTGACAGGCAGGGGGCTAACTATGGCTACACCTTC. The encoded protein is CASSDRQGANYGYTF.

This chain connects TRBV3-1 (or the pseudogene TRBV3-2) to TRBJ1-2; tentatively, D is TRBD1 (6 bases). V gave up 0 bases and J gave up 2 bases, with 7 bases separating them. There are 14 residues in the CDR3. CDR1 LGHDT and CDR2 YNNKEL come from the germline V gene (reference sequence). CDR3 region: CASSQEGTNYGYTF. CDR3 in DNA: TGTGCCAGCAGCCAAGAAGGGACAAACTATGGCTACACCTTC.

The chain employs TRBV6-5 and TRBJ1-1; 9 nucleotides line up with TRBD1. CDR1 and CDR2 from the germline V gene are MNHEY and SVGAGI. The CDR3 runs 14 residues. The V and J ends lost 10 bases and 4 bases, in that order; junction bases with no gene match: 10. The CDR3 spells CATSQGAGGTEAFF. CDR3 bases: TGTGCCACCTCACAGGGGGCGGGGGGCACTGAAGCTTTCTTT.

The J gene is TRBJ2-7, the V gene TRBV9; 7 nucleotides match TRBD1. Germline trimming cut 4 bases from V and 2 bases from J; bases unmatched to any gene: 6. Germline-derived CDR1 and CDR2 are SGDLS and YYNGEE. CDR3 size: 14 residues. The CDR3 DNA reads TGTGCCAGCAGCAAGACAGGGTTCACCTACGAGCAGTACTTC. It specifies CASSKTGFTYEQYF.

This chain links TRBV19 with TRBJ2-3; 7 nucleotides match TRBD1. Germline CDR1 is LNHDA and CDR2 is SQIVND (reference sequence). V trimming: 8 bases; J trimming: 3 bases; junction bases outside the gene matches: 5. The CDR3 totals 13 residues. The CDR3 loop reads CASSEGATDTQYF. The DNA for the CDR3 is TGTGCCAGTTCCGAGGGGGCTACAGATACGCAGTATTTT.

The V call is TRBV9, the J call TRBJ2-7; the D gene is possibly TRBD1 (5 bases). This CDR3 spans 15 amino acids. Germline CDR1 reads SGDLS; CDR2 reads YYNGEE. Trimming removed 4 bases from V and 0 bases from J, with 14 bases in between. The CDR3 DNA reads TGTGCCAGCAGCCTACAGGAGTCGAGCTCCTACGAGCAGTACTTC. Its translation is CASSLQESSSYEQYF.

In regard to this clone: One end of the junction does not line up with germline, which may come from a read error. This chain links TRBV19 with TRBJ2-1; 8 bases fit TRBD2. The CDR3 spans 16 residues. Germline loops: CDR1 LNHDA, CDR2 SQIVND (reference sequence). CDR3 bases: TGTGCCAGTAGTCCGCGACTAGCGAGCTCCTACAATGAGCAGCTCTTC. Amino acids: CASSPRLASSYNEQLF.

The chain uses TRBV27 and TRBJ2-3, with 8 bases matching TRBD1. CDR1 MNHEY and CDR2 SMNVEV come from the germline V gene (reference sequence). CDR3 length: 15 residues. Unmatched junction bases numbered 8, after V lost 1 base and J lost 8 bases. The CDR3 protein is CASSLLVQGVGTQYF. CDR3 coding DNA: TGTGCCAGCAGTTTATTGGTACAGGGGGTGGGTACGCAGTATTTT.

This clone was seen only a few times. The chain employs TRBV29-1 and TRBJ2-7, with 9 bases matching TRBD1. Per the germline V gene, CDR1 is SQVTM and CDR2 is ANQGSEA. The CDR3 runs to 15 residues. The ends lost 1 base at V and 4 bases at J; junction bases unmatched: 8. The CDR3 bases are TGCAGCGTTGAAGTGTTAACAGGGGGCTTTTACGAGCAGTACTTC. As protein: CSVEVLTGGFYEQYF.

V is TRBV5-1 and J is TRBJ1-6; perhaps TRBD1 as D (6 bases). Germline lookup yields CDR1 SGHRS and CDR2 YFSETQ. V was clipped by 0 bases and J by 1 base, with 14 bases between them. This CDR3 contains 18 residues. The chain's CDR3 is CASSLVPPDSSYNSPLHF. DNA for the CDR3: TGCGCCAGCAGCTTGGTGCCCCCGGACAGTTCCTATAATTCACCCCTCCACTTT.

V usage is TRBV14 and J usage is TRBJ2-7, with D possibly matching TRBD2 (5 bases). This CDR3 is 12 amino acids long. V dropped 9 bases and J dropped 2 bases, with 11 bases sitting between them. Germline CDR1 is SGHDN and CDR2 is FVKESK. CDR3: CASDPGTYEQYF. For the CDR3, the DNA is TGTGCCAGTGACCCGGGAACCTACGAGCAGTACTTC.

The chain recombines TRBV5-8 with TRBJ2-2, with 7 bases identical to TRBD2. The V gene end was trimmed by 3 bases and the J gene end by 0 bases; junction bases not matched to a gene: 5. Germline CDR1 reads SGHTS; CDR2 reads YDEGEE. There are 16 residues in the CDR3. CDR3 residues: CASSSGTTTNTGELFF. DNA for the CDR3: TGTGCCAGCAGCTCAGGGACTACCACGAACACCGGGGAGCTGTTTTTT.

This chain links TRBV4-3 with TRBJ1-3; tentatively, D is TRBD1 (5 bases). V lost 4 bases, J lost 3 bases, and 10 bases lay in between. CDR3 size: 14 residues. From germline, CDR1 is LGHNA and CDR2 YSLEER. The DNA for the CDR3 is TGCGCCAGCAGCCCAGGGATGATTGGAAACACCATATATTTT. Residues: CASSPGMIGNTIYF.

V usage is TRBV5-1 and J usage is TRBJ1-2, with D tentatively TRBD1 (5 bases). CDR3 length: 17 amino acids. The V and J ends lost 5 bases and 6 bases respectively, with 26 bases between them. Germline V gene data show CDR1 as SGHRS and CDR2 as YFSETQ. The CDR3 here is CASRGVPTIGGSDGYTF. DNA for the CDR3: TGCGCCAGCAGAGGGGTCCCCACGATCGGGGGTTCAGATGGCTACACCTTC.

This clone appeared once. The rearrangement links TRBV11-2 to TRBJ2-7; the D gene is possibly TRBD1 (6 bases). CDR3 length: 12 amino acids. V lost 4 bases and J lost 4, with 8 bases in between. Germline V gene sequence: CDR1 SGHAT, CDR2 FQNNGV. The CDR3 spells CASSWGLYEQYF. The CDR3 coding sequence is TGTGCCAGCAGCTGGGGGCTGTACGAGCAGTACTTC.

V gene TRBV10-3 combines with J gene TRBJ1-2, with 8 bases fitting TRBD1. The CDR3 is made up of 13 amino acids. Unmatched junction bases numbered 7, after V lost 6 bases and J lost 7 bases. Germline lookup yields CDR1 ENHRY and CDR2 SYGVKD. CDR3 amino acids: CAISPGQAGGYTF. The DNA of the CDR3 is TGTGCCATCAGCCCGGGACAGGCGGGTGGCTACACCTTC.

This clone was counted ten times or more. This chain uses TRBV19 with TRBJ1-1; D is ambiguous. The CDR3 contains 13 residues. V lost 1 base to trimming and J lost 5 bases, with 8 bases between them. Germline V gives CDR1 LNHDA, CDR2 SQIVND (reference sequence). CDR3: CASSIALETEAFF. For the CDR3, the DNA is TGTGCCAGTAGTATAGCACTGGAGACTGAAGCTTTCTTT.

The rearrangement joins TRBV30 to TRBJ2-1, with TRBD2 identical over 8 bases. The CDR3 contains 14 residues. Germline trimming cut 4 bases from V and 7 bases from J; bases unmatched to any gene: 9. The V gene's germline CDR1 is GTSNPN and CDR2 SVGIG (reference sequence). The DNA for the CDR3 is TGTGCCTGGAACCCCACCGGGACTAGGAATGAGCAGTTCTTC. The encoded protein is CAWNPTGTRNEQFF.

In the case of this clone: The junction differs from germline at one of its ends, possibly a read error. V gene TRBV11-2 combines with J gene TRBJ2-1; weak D call: TRBD2 (5 bases). Germline CDR1 is SGHAT and CDR2 is FQNNGV. The CDR3 length is 14 residues. CDR3 loop: CASSLDSLVNEQFF. The CDR3 bases are TGTGCCAGCAGTTTAGACTCACTAGTAAATGAGCAGTTCTTC.

The chain uses TRBV5-1 and TRBJ2-5; 10 bases fit TRBD2. V lost 0 bases to trimming and J lost 1 base; unmatched junction nucleotides: 3. Germline V lookup: CDR1 SGHRS, CDR2 YFSETQ. This CDR3 is built from 16 residues. The CDR3 DNA follows: TGCGCCAGCAGCTTGGGTCTAGCGGGGGCCCAAGAGACCCAGTACTTC. This translates into CASSLGLAGAQETQYF.

V gene TRBV3-1 (or the pseudogene TRBV3-2) combines with J gene TRBJ2-7; 7 bases align to TRBD2. The CDR3 is 15 residues long. The V and J ends lost 1 base and 6 bases, in that order; junction bases with no gene match: 9. Per germline, CDR1 LGHDT and CDR2 YNNKEL (reference sequence). The CDR3 DNA follows: TGTGCCAGCAGCCAAGTTCGCGGGAGTAGTTCCGAGCAGTACTTC. Protein sequence: CASSQVRGSSSEQYF.

This clone occurred once. The chain couples TRBV3-1 (or the pseudogene TRBV3-2) to TRBJ1-2; 8 positions agree with TRBD1. The CDR3 extends over 13 amino acids. Germline V gives CDR1 LGHDT, CDR2 YNNKEL (reference sequence). V lost 1 base to trimming and J lost 13 bases; unmatched junction nucleotides: 8. CDR3 loop: CASSQVGRGLGTF. CDR3 coding DNA: TGTGCCAGCAGCCAAGTAGGCAGGGGGCTGGGCACCTTC.

The CDR3, as DNA: TGTGCCAGCAGCTCGACTCGTGCCATCGATGAGCAGTTCTTC. It codes for CASSSTRAIDEQFF. The chain uses TRBV7-9 and TRBJ2-1; D gene ambiguous. This CDR3 has 14 residues. CDR1 is SEHNR, CDR2 FQNEAQ, per germline (reference sequence). The germline V and J ends were trimmed by 4 bases and 8 bases, with 15 bases remaining between them.

The chain has TRBV18 and TRBJ2-3; D perhaps matches TRBD1 (6 bases). The CDR3 is 18 residues long. Germline CDR1 is KGHSH and CDR2 is LQKENI. V lost 0 bases, J lost 2 bases, and 18 bases lay in between. The CDR3 sequence: CASSPPWGTIENTDTQYF. The CDR3 DNA sequence: TGTGCCAGCTCACCACCGTGGGGGACAATTGAGAACACAGATACGCAGTATTTT.

CDR3 loop: CASSTHPWDRENGYTF. CDR3 DNA sequence: TGTGCCAGCAGCACCCACCCGTGGGACAGGGAAAATGGCTACACCTTC. This chain uses TRBV9 with TRBJ1-2; 9 nucleotides agree with TRBD1. The J segment lost 6 bases and the V segment lost 4 bases, leaving 13 bases of the junction unmatched. Per germline, CDR1 SGDLS and CDR2 YYNGEE. The CDR3 totals 16 residues.

This rearrangement joins TRBV7-8 to TRBJ2-4, with D perhaps TRBD1 (5 bases). Trimming cost V 5 bases and J 0 bases, with 17 bases left between them. This CDR3 contains 17 residues. Germline values: CDR1 SGHVS, CDR2 FQNEAQ. CDR3 nucleotide sequence: TGTGCCAGCAGCGACCTCAGGGCTGCCTCAGCCAAAAACATTCAGTACTTC. Translated, it gives CASSDLRAASAKNIQYF.

The rearrangement uses TRBV15 and TRBJ1-1; TRBD1 matches 7 bases. Germline-derived CDR1 and CDR2 are LNHNV and YYDKDF (reference sequence). J gave up 3 bases and V 3 bases, and 7 bases lay outside the gene matches. CDR3 length equals 15 residues. The CDR3 DNA sequence: TGTGCCACCAGCAGCGGAGGGGGCGGGTACACTGAAGCTTTCTTT. Its translation: CATSSGGGGYTEAFF.

This chain links TRBV30 with TRBJ1-3, with 7 bases that match TRBD1. V dropped 4 bases and J dropped 0; count of bases not matched to a gene: 0. The CDR3 sequence is 13 residues long. CDR1 and CDR2 (germline): GTSNPN, SVGIG (reference sequence). The CDR3 region is CAWTGGSGNTIYF. In nucleotides, the CDR3 is TGTGCCTGGACAGGGGGCTCTGGAAACACCATATATTTT.